This T cell receptor beta chain derives from a study of T cells in Graves' hyperthyroidism and ophthalmopathy. Findings of the study overall: Blood also contained most expanded thyroid clonotypes above 0.001. Ophthalmopathy cases were set apart from stable hyperthyroidism by a 13 V-J model.

This clonotype was seen at least ten times. Its antigen is currently unknown. The source material, RNA transcripts, was used to amplify TCR beta CDR3 regions. In the first-round RT-PCR of the TCR CDR3, the HTBI primer set was used. TCRdb independently ran MiXCR on the multiplex PCR reads; one entry per CDR3 protein. This table has some 580,000 distinct CDR3 sequences, about a sixth appearing once. Sequenced material: blood. This TCR was sampled from a woman aged 40 to 55 with Graves' ophthalmopathy.

As DNA, the CDR3 is TGTGCCAGCAGCTTATCACAGACGAACACCGGGGAGCTGTTTTTT. Its protein product is CASSLSQTNTGELFF. The chain has TRBV11-1 and TRBJ2-2; D remains unclear. CDR1 and CDR2 from the germline V gene are SGHAT and FQDESV (reference sequence). The CDR3 loop spans 15 amino acids. V shed 2 bases and J shed 0 bases, with 7 bases lying between them.